This T cell receptor beta chain derives from a study of chemoradiotherapy in HPV16-positive cancers. Findings of the study overall: Non-HPV-specific T cells did not expand in tumors during treatment, whereas candidate HPV-specific clones and E7-related motifs did.

Worth noting for this clone: Its antigen is as yet unknown.

The CDR3 has 13 residues. The germline gives CDR1 SEHNR, CDR2 FQNEAQ (reference sequence). Trimming stripped 4 bases from V and 10 bases from J, with 14 bases between. Generated by immunoSEQ multiplex PCR, the TCRdb table keeps only in-frame clones and is missing some. The sample contains over 300 clones, roughly 89% of which appear only once. This TCR derives from a human donor with HPV-associated anogenital cancer. The rearrangement links TRBV7-9 to TRBJ2-1, with TRBD2 as a possible D gene (6 bases). Material: tumor tissue, obtained from a patient who underwent chemoradiotherapy. The CDR3 DNA sequence: TGTGCCAGCAGCTCCCCGACTAGTTGGGAGCAGTTCTTC. Encoded protein: CASSSPTSWEQFF. The complete variable domain, with remaining parts taken from reference TRBV7-9 and TRBJ2-1, reads DTGVSQNPRHKITKRGQNVTFRCDPISEHNRLYWYRQTLGQGPEFLTYFQNEAQLEKSRLLSDRFSAERPKGSFSTLEIQRTEQGDSAMYLCASSSPTSWEQFFGPGTRLTVL.